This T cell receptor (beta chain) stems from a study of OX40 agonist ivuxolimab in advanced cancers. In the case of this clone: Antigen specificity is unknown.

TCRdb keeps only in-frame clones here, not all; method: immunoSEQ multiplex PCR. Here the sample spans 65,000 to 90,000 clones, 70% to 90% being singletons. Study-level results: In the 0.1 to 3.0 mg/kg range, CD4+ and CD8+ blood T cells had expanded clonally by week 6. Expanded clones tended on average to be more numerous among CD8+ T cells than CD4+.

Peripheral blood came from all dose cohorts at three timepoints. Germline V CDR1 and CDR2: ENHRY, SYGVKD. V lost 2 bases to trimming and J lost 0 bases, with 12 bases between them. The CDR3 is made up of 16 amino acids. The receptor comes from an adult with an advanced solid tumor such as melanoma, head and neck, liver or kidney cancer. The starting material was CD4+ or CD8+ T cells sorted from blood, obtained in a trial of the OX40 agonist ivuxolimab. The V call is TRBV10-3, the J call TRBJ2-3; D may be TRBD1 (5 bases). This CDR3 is CAISEVTRGSTDTQYF. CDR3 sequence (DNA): TGTGCCATCAGTGAGGTTACAAGGGGTAGCACAGATACGCAGTATTTT.